One and the same sample provided the 13 T cell receptor beta chains below, sequenced in a study of T cells in Graves' hyperthyroidism and ophthalmopathy. RNA transcripts gave rise to amplified TCR beta CDR3 regions. The study used the HTBI primer set for a first-round RT-PCR of the TCR CDR3. TCRdb fed the multiplex PCR reads into MiXCR, producing one record per CDR3 protein. There are about 770,000 distinct CDR3 sequences in the sample; roughly a sixth occur only once, and around 17% lies in the top ten. Source material: blood. The origin of the receptors is a woman aged 50 to 65 with Graves' hyperthyroidism that later progressed to Graves' ophthalmopathy.

This clonotype was found a few times. The V and J genes are TRBV10-3 and TRBJ1-2; TRBD1 aligns across 11 bases. This CDR3 region has 15 residues. Germline CDR1 ENHRY, CDR2 SYGVKD. V shed 10 bases and J 2 bases; nucleotides not matched to a gene: 9. DNA of the CDR3: TGTGCCACCACTCTGGGGGACAGGGGGAACTATGGCTACACCTTC. Its translation: CATTLGDRGNYGYTF.

The V gene is TRBV5-4, the J gene TRBJ1-2; 9 bases match TRBD1. The germline gives CDR1 SGHNT, CDR2 YYREEE (reference sequence). The CDR3 totals 15 residues. Germline trimming cut 4 bases from V and 5 bases from J; bases unmatched to any gene: 9. The CDR3 DNA reads TGTGCCAGCAGCACAGGGACAGGGACAGGGTATGGCTACACCTTC. It is translated as CASSTGTGTGYGYTF.

V usage is TRBV9 and J usage is TRBJ2-2, with 9 bases identical to TRBD1. CDR3 length: 17 amino acids. Trimming cost V 3 bases and J 5 bases; bases outside gene matches: 11. Per germline, CDR1 SGDLS and CDR2 YYNGEE. CDR3 sequence: CASSGGGTGINTGELFF. The CDR3 region has the DNA TGTGCCAGCAGCGGAGGAGGGACAGGGATCAATACCGGGGAGCTGTTTTTT.

The V and J genes are TRBV5-1 and TRBJ2-7, with 8 positions matching TRBD1. The CDR3 contains 15 residues. CDR1 and CDR2 from the germline V gene are SGHRS and YFSETQ. V was pared by 4 bases and J by 2 bases, with 8 bases of the junction left unmatched. CDR3 sequence (DNA): TGCGCCAGCAGCCTACGGGACAGGTCCACCTACGAGCAGTACTTC. It translates to CASSLRDRSTYEQYF. Combining the CDR3 with reference TRBV5-1 and TRBJ2-7 gives the whole variable domain KAGVTQTPRYLIKTRGQQVTLSCSPISGHRSVSWYQQTPGQGLQFLFEYFSETQRNKGNFPGRFSGRQFSNSRSEMNVSTLELGDSALYLCASSLRDRSTYEQYFGPGTRLTVT.

Points on this clonotype: This may come from a read error, since a much larger clone is one base off. V gene TRBV20-1 combines with J gene TRBJ2-1, with D possibly being TRBD2 (6 bases). Germline CDR1 reads DFQATT; CDR2 reads SNEGSKA (reference sequence). This CDR3 is built from 14 residues. In DNA form, the CDR3 reads TGCGGTGCTAGGTCCGGGAGCTCCTACAATGAGCAGTTCTTC. Translation gives CGARSGSSYNEQFF.

V is TRBV12-5 and J is TRBJ1-2; 8 nucleotides align to TRBD1. With V trimmed by 1 base and J by 0 bases, 10 bases remained unmatched. Germline assignment: CDR1 LGHNT and CDR2 FRNRAP. This CDR3 comprises 18 residues. CDR3 sequence: CASGLGGQEGSPNYGYTF. CDR3 DNA: TGTGCTAGTGGTTTGGGGGGACAGGAAGGGTCCCCTAACTATGGCTACACCTTC.

This clonotype came up many times. This CDR3 is CARRASGTGELFF. For the CDR3, the DNA is TGTGCCAGGCGTGCCTCCGGCACCGGGGAGCTGTTTTTT. The rearrangement uses TRBV2 and TRBJ2-2; no clear D gene. Trimming pared 9 bases from V and 4 bases from J, leaving 12 bases between. Germline CDR1 reads SNHLY; CDR2 reads FYNNEI. The length of the CDR3 is 13 residues.

In this sample, this clonotype turned up many times. One end of the junction varies from germline; a read error may be responsible. This sequence joins TRBV12-3 or TRBV12-4 and TRBJ1-1; D is uncertain. This CDR3 is 13 amino acids long. CDR3 protein: CAGSPLPGTEAFF. The CDR3 DNA reads TGTGCCGGCAGTCCTTTACCGGGCACTGAAGCTTTCTTT.

This clonotype was detected a few times. The chain couples TRBV15 to TRBJ1-5; possibly TRBD1 for D (6 bases). The CDR3 loop spans 13 amino acids. V lost 1 base, J lost 11 bases, and 12 bases lay in between. CDR1 and CDR2 from the germline V gene are LNHNV and YYDKDF (reference sequence). In DNA, the CDR3 is TGTGCCACCAGCAGAGGGACAGACGTAGCCCAGCATTTT. The encoded protein is CATSRGTDVAQHF.

The sample holds a few counts of this clonotype. The chain uses TRBV15 and TRBJ2-5, with D maybe TRBD1 (6 bases). Germline assignment: CDR1 LNHNV and CDR2 YYDKDF (reference sequence). V lost 0 bases to trimming and J lost 6 bases, with 14 bases between them. The CDR3 has 15 amino acids. CDR3 region: CATSRDLGGWKTQYF. CDR3 DNA: TGTGCCACCAGCAGAGATCTAGGGGGATGGAAGACCCAGTACTTC.

V gene TRBV2 combines with J gene TRBJ2-1, with TRBD2 matching 10 bases. The CDR3 runs 15 residues. CDR1 is SNHLY, CDR2 FYNNEI, per germline. Trimming cost V 6 bases and J 5 bases; bases outside gene matches: 7. CDR3 protein: CASSTDLAGDNEQFF. CDR3 nucleotide sequence: TGTGCCAGCAGCACCGATCTAGCGGGGGACAATGAGCAGTTCTTC.

This clonotype was seen only once. Just one base apart from a much larger clone, this may be a read error. This chain links TRBV28 with TRBJ1-5; no clear D gene. Trimming took 4 bases from V and 4 from J, leaving 5 bases between them. The CDR3 has 12 amino acids. The germline V gene has CDR1 MDHEN and CDR2 SYDVKM. The CDR3 nucleotides are TGTGCCAGCAGTTACTGGAATCAGCCCCAGCATTTT. Protein: CASSYWNQPQHF.

Many counts were recorded for this clonotype. The chain has TRBV6-1 and TRBJ2-3; TRBD2 agrees at 9 bases. V dropped 0 bases and J dropped 4; count of bases not matched to a gene: 8. Germline V lookup: CDR1 MNHNS, CDR2 SASEGT. The CDR3 spans 17 residues. As DNA, the CDR3 is TGTGCCAGCAGTGAAGCGGTCGGCGGGGGGGCCTCAGATACGCAGTATTTT. Encoded protein: CASSEAVGGGASDTQYF.